This T cell receptor (beta chain) was found in a study of Graves' ophthalmopathy and Graves' hyperthyroidism. Investigators amplified TCR beta CDR3 regions from RNA transcripts. Scientists carried out first-round RT-PCR using HTBI primers and then a second-round multiplex PCR. TCRdb passed the multiplex PCR reads through MiXCR, listing each CDR3 protein once. This table holds 500,000 to 700,000 distinct CDR3 sequences, 22% found once. Regarding the study as a whole: Distinction of ophthalmopathy from stable hyperthyroidism by a 13-signature model reached roughly 87% sensitivity and roughly 81% specificity.

This clonotype was seen many times. Its matching antigen is unknown. Germline V CDR1 and CDR2: MNHEY, SMNVEV (reference sequence). V lost 5 bases, J lost 5 bases, and 6 bases stayed unmatched. The CDR3 sequence is 13 residues long. The receptor's source is a woman younger than 35 with stable Graves' hyperthyroidism. Some clones in this sample may be carry-over from other donors' samples. Sequencing input: peripheral blood. The chain has TRBV27 and TRBJ2-7; TRBD2 matches 7 bases. This CDR3 is CASSPGLGNEQYF. DNA for the CDR3: TGTGCCAGCAGTCCCGGACTAGGTAACGAGCAGTACTTC.